What follows describes a single T cell receptor beta chain. This specimen belongs to a study of tumor-infiltrating lymphocytes in primary liver carcinoma. Co-extracted RNA and DNA came from roughly 20-30 mg of unsorted bulk tissue. Germline values: CDR1 MNHNY, CDR2 SVGAGI (reference sequence). V was pared by 7 bases and J by 6 bases, with 6 bases of the junction left unmatched. CDR3 length equals 13 residues. Total RNA (approximately 0.5 ug) served as template for TCR beta cDNA synthesis primed by a constant-region primer. TCR beta libraries came from three nested multiplex PCR rounds using slightly modified ARM-PCR. Forward primers for TRBV1-TRBV30 and a C-beta reverse primer served the first two PCR rounds, at approximately 10 cycles each. TCRdb passed the multiplex PCR reads through MiXCR, listing each CDR3 protein once. The top ten hold roughly 40% of the sample, which has about 60,000 distinct CDR3 sequences, approximately 74% seen once.

The chain links TRBV6-6 to TRBJ2-1, with 7 bases that match TRBD2. The sample was liver tumor tissue from sampling region 4. Noted subset: tumor region T4, right-lateral pole. The receptor comes from a man aged 40-55 years with primary liver carcinoma and hepatitis B virus infection. The DNA for the CDR3 is TGTGCCAGCAAACAGACTAGCAGCAATGAGCAGTTCTTC. Protein sequence: CASKQTSSNEQFF.